Sequencing of this T cell receptor beta chain was carried out in a study of spatial heterogeneity in lung cancer. The overall study: Where they were available, follow-up PBMC samples were sequenced, at a median of about 22 months after resection. General study findings and limits: Circulating ubiquitous expanded tumor TCRs were observed more frequently at resection than at follow-up.

This clonotype was recorded at least ten times. What it recognizes is unknown. Regarding time point: blood at routine non-recurrence follow-up after resection. Unsorted whole RNA from tumor, nontumor lung or frozen PBMC underwent sequencing. Unique molecular identifiers tagged every individual TCR cDNA molecule. TCRdb passed the 5' RACE reads through MiXCR, listing each CDR3 protein once. In the table there are under 150,000 distinct CDR3 sequences, 10% to 13% of which are singletons. The CDR3 is 16 amino acids. Between the trimmed V and J ends, which lost 5 bases and 2 bases, there was a span of 18 bases.

The clonotype comes from a female donor with early-stage non-small cell lung cancer. The sequenced sample was PBMCs, obtained at follow-up. The chain couples TRBV12-3 or TRBV12-4 to TRBJ2-5; a possible D gene is TRBD2 (6 bases). CDR3 sequence (DNA): TGTGCCAGCAGTCCCCCACTAGCAGGCCTACAAGAGACCCAGTACTTC. It specifies CASSPPLAGLQETQYF.